The 2 T cell receptor beta chains below all came from one sample that was sequenced in a study of blood T cell repertoires in COVID-19. Generated by immunoSEQ multiplex PCR, the TCRdb table keeps only in-frame clones and is missing some. The sample carries roughly 310,000 clones, 70% to 90% recorded once. The sample comprised peripheral blood. The origin of the receptors is a woman between 45 and 65 years old with active or convalescent COVID-19.

Regarding this clone: An end of the junction does not agree with germline; a read error may underlie this. CDR3 sequence (DNA): TGTGCCAGCAGCTTAGGGGGCTGGGGGGGGTTCCGCAATGAACAGTTCTTC. It codes for CASSLGGWGGFRNEQFF. The chain couples TRBV11-2 to TRBJ2-1; 7 bases are a match to TRBD2. This CDR3 comprises 17 residues. The germline V gene has CDR1 SGHAT and CDR2 FQNNGV.

The chain is built from TRBV4-2 and TRBJ2-7, with 8 bases aligning to TRBD2. Germline CDR1 is LGHNA and CDR2 is YNFKEQ. After removal of 5 bases from V and 4 bases from J, the junction contained 10 bases not matched to a gene. The CDR3 extends over 15 amino acids. The CDR3 DNA reads TGTGCCAGCAGCTATAGTAGCGGGGAGGCATACGAGCAGTACTTC. It specifies CASSYSSGEAYEQYF.